Listed below are T cell receptor beta chains from one sample, sequenced in a study of T cells after yellow fever vaccination. Each CDR3 protein gets one entry after TCRdb re-called the 5' RACE reads with MiXCR. The sample has just under 600,000 distinct CDR3 sequences, 13% seen once; the top ten hold over 13%. Sequencing was performed on PBMCs, taken on the day of the yellow fever booster vaccination. All receptors come from a young man who received the YFV17D yellow fever vaccine. The conserved cysteine and the conserved F or W are not part of the CDR3 here.

>TRBJ2-2|TRBV5-5|16
ASSNGRGALLNTGELF
>TRBJ1-1|TRBV7-9|13
ASTSPERMNTEAF
>TRBJ2-7|TRBV7-3|13
ASSPDRGELTEQY
>TRBJ2-2|TRBV6-5|17
ASSWRTSGRAADTGELF
>TRBJ1-4|TRBV6-1|12
ASSPGRQSEKLF
>TRBJ2-3|TRBV5-5|14
ASSLGLAGVWDTQY
>TRBJ1-4|TRBV12-3/TRBV12-4|12
ASSADRANEKLF
>TRBJ2-3|TRBV20-1|13
SARGPLISTDTQY
>TRBJ2-3|TRBV29-1|10
SGLAFPDTQY
>TRBJ2-1|TRBV6-2/TRBV6-3|14
ASSYSNLRVRGEQF
>TRBJ2-4|TRBV12-3/TRBV12-4|14
ASLRSSGSLGDIQY
>TRBJ2-1|TRBV6-2/TRBV6-3|12
ASTGGIAYNEQF
>TRBJ2-3|TRBV20-1|11
SAGGTVLGTQY
>TRBJ2-7|TRBV7-2|13
ASSPSGRAAYEQY
>TRBJ2-1|TRBV7-8|10
ASSLISMREV
>TRBJ2-1|TRBV7-3|16
ASSFLWSLAGRKNEQF
>TRBJ2-6|TRBV12-3/TRBV12-4|17
ASSLAILAGDSGANVLT
>TRBJ1-1|TRBV7-2|11
ASSLAAGGAAF
>TRBJ2-7|TRBV19|15
ASSPPPGTTNTYEQY
>TRBJ2-7|TRBV5-1|13
ASSLAGTGAYEQY
>TRBJ2-6|TRBV3-1|14
ASSQVSGVGANVLT
>TRBJ1-2|TRBV10-3|12
ALSGTGGAEGYT
>TRBJ2-5|TRBV5-1|11
ASSSIPGETQY
>TRBJ2-2|TRBV20-1|13
SARDNQYHTGELF
>TRBJ1-1|TRBV20-1|12
SARAPPTNTEAF
>TRBJ2-2|TRBV20-1|11
SARDWVSGELF
>TRBJ1-1|TRBV19|13
ASSTLSWGNTEAF
>TRBJ2-7|TRBV11-1|16
ASSSTRDRGEGFYEQY
>TRBJ2-1|TRBV18|12
ASSPRDDYNEQF
>TRBJ2-4|TRBV20-1|12
SARIGLVENIQY
>TRBJ2-5|TRBV11-2|12
ASSTGSPGETQY
>TRBJ2-4|TRBV15|15
ATSRVHLAGDLGIQY
>TRBJ2-7|TRBV30|9
AWRASYEPY
>TRBJ1-6|TRBV20-1|15
SARDLAGLGSNSPLH
>TRBJ1-4|TRBV15|12
ATSGVGDSEKLF
>TRBJ1-1|TRBV7-3|15
ASSLGGTAGMNTEAF
>TRBJ1-2|TRBV15|12
ATSRGPGYYGYT
>TRBJ1-2|TRBV28|13
ASSLTGGAGYGYT
>TRBJ1-1|TRBV6-1|11
ASKTVRGTEAF
>TRBJ2-3|TRBV7-9|11
ASSLWEADTQY
>TRBJ2-1|TRBV12-3/TRBV12-4|14
ASSLLAGRAYNEQF
>TRBJ1-2|TRBV29-1|13
SVALDRTLQYGYT
>TRBJ2-1|TRBV4-3|11
ASSQDEGAEQF
>TRBJ2-5|TRBV18|11
ASSPNSQETQY
>TRBJ2-1|TRBV4-3|14
ASSQDLAGFYNEQF
>TRBJ2-3|TRBV7-2|12
ASSRGVHTDTQY
>TRBJ2-1|TRBV20-1|14
CARSQRGEAYNEQF
>TRBJ2-1|TRBV11-3|14
ASSLISGAGYNEQF
>TRBJ2-2|TRBV4-2|12
ASSQGSPAGELF
>TRBJ2-3|TRBV7-2|12
ASSLGLSTDTQY
>TRBJ1-1|TRBV6-5|14
ASSYPPGTLGTEAF
>TRBJ2-3|TRBV19|12
ASRPGSHTDTQY
>TRBJ2-7|TRBV18|11
ASSPRQGGVQY
>TRBJ1-1|TRBV12-3/TRBV12-4|12
ASSSGTKNTEAF
>TRBJ2-6|TRBV12-3/TRBV12-4|13
ASSYRFTGANVLT
>TRBJ2-5|TRBV4-2|12
ASSQVNSKETQY
>TRBJ2-3|TRBV20-1|13
SARAPGRGPDTQY
>TRBJ2-7|TRBV14|13
ASSQGRKSSYEQY
>TRBJ2-1|TRBV6-1|17
ASVRTGGVGGSAYNEQF
>TRBJ1-1|TRBV20-1|13
SARKGATGNTEAF